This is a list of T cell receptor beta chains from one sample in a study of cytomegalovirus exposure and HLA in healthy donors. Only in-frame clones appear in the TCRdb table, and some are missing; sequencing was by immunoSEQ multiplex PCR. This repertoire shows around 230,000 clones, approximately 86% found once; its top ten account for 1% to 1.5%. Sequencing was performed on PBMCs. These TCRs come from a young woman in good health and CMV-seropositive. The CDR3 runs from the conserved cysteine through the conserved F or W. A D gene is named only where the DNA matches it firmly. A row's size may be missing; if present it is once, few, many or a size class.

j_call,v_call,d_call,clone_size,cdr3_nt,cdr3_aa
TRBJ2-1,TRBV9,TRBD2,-,TGTGCCAGCAGCCTACCGGGACTAGCGGGAGGCAATGAGCAGTTCTTC,CASSLPGLAGGNEQFF
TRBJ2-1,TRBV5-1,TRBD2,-,TGCGCCAGCAGCTTGTTGCTAGCGGGAGGTAGGGATGAGCAGTTCTTC,CASSLLLAGGRDEQFF
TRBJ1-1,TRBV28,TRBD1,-,TGTGCCAGCAGTTTATATCCTCCAGGGGGCGAGAACACTGAAGCTTTCTTT,CASSLYPPGGENTEAFF
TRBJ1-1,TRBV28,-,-,TGTGCCAGCAGTTTAGGGTCGGGGTTAGCTTTCTTT,CASSLGSGLAFF
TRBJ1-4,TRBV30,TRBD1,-,TGTGCCTGGGGCTCCGGGACAGGGGGCGAAAAACTGTTTTTT,CAWGSGTGGEKLFF
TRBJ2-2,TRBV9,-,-,TGTGCCAGCAACCGAGCGGGGAACACCGGGGAGCTGTTTTTT,CASNRAGNTGELFF
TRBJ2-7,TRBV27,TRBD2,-,TGTGCCAGCAGTTTAGGGCGGGAGGGATACTACGAGCAGTACTTC,CASSLGREGYYEQYF
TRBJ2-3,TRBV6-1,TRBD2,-,TGTGCCAGCAGTGACCTCCTAGCGGGAGGCACAGATACGCAGTATTTT,CASSDLLAGGTDTQYF
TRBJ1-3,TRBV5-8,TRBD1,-,TGTGCCAGCAGCCGACAGGGAGGAGGAAACACCATATATTTT,CASSRQGGGNTIYF
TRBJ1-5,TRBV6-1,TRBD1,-,TGTGCCAGCAGTGATGGGACAGGGGTACGCCAGCCCCAGCATTTT,CASSDGTGVRQPQHF
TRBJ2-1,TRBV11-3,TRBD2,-,TGTGCCAGCAGCTCCAAGCGGGAGAACAATGAGCAGTTCTTC,CASSSKRENNEQFF
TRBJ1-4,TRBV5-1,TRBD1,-,TGCGCCAGCAGCCGATCGACAGGGGGCCCTGAAAAACTGTTTTTT,CASSRSTGGPEKLFF
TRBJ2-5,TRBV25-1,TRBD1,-,TGTGCCAGCAGACACAGGGGGCAAGAGACCCAGTACTTC,CASRHRGQETQYF
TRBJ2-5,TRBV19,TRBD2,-,TGTGCCAGTAGTACTAGCGGGAGCGGGGTAGAGACCCAGTACTTC,CASSTSGSGVETQYF
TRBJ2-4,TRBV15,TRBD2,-,TGTGCCACCAGCAGAGAGGCTGGGGGGGGTCCGATTCAGTACTTC,CATSREAGGGPIQYF
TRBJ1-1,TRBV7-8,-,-,TGTGCCAGCAGCTTACAGGGGCAGAACACTGAAGCTTTCTTT,CASSLQGQNTEAFF
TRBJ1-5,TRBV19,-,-,TGTGCCAGTAGTACAGGGCCGAATCAGCCCCAGCATTTT,CASSTGPNQPQHF
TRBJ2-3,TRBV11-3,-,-,TGTGCCAGCAGCTTTCTCACAGATACGCAGTATTTT,CASSFLTDTQYF
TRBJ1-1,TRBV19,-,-,TGTGCCAGTAGTCCGGACGGCGCAGGGTCCACTGAAGCTTTCTTT,CASSPDGAGSTEAFF
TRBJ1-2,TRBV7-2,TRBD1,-,TGTGCCAGCAGCTCCCAAGGGACAGGTGTCTATGGCTACACCTTC,CASSSQGTGVYGYTF
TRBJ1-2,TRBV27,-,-,TGTGCCAGCAGTTTAGGGCCTTCCTATGGCTACACCTTC,CASSLGPSYGYTF
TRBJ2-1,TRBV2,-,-,TGTGCCAGCAGTGTCTCGAGAGGGAATGAGCAGTTCTTC,CASSVSRGNEQFF
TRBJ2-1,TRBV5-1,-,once,TGCGCCAGCAGCCGCGGGACTCCCCTCTTCAATGAGCAGTTCTTC,CASSRGTPLFNEQFF
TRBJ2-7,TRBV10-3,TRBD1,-,TGTGCCATCAGCCGGACAGGGGCCTACGAGCAGTACTTC,CAISRTGAYEQYF
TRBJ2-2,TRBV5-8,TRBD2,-,TGTGCCAGCAGCCCCCGGGCAACAGCTAGCGGAACCGGGGAGCTGTTTTTT,CASSPRATASGTGELFF
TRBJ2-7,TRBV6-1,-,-,TGTGCCAGCAGTGATTTGGGCCTCGAGCAGTACTTC,CASSDLGLEQYF
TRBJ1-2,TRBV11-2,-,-,TGTGCCAGCAGCTTAGGGGGGCATGACTATGGCTACACCTTC,CASSLGGHDYGYTF
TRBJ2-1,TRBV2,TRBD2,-,TGTGCCAGCACTCCGACTAGCGGAAGCTCCTACAATGAGCAGTTCTTC,CASTPTSGSSYNEQFF
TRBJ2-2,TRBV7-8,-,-,TGTGCCAGCAGCTCTAACAGGGTTAGCCCCGGGGAGCTGTTTTTT,CASSSNRVSPGELFF
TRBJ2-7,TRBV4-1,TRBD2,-,TGCGCCAGCAGCCCCGAGGCGACTAGCGCGATTATCTACGAGCAGTACTTC,CASSPEATSAIIYEQYF
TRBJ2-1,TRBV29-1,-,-,TGCAGCGTTAAGCTAGCGACCTACAATGAGCAGTTCTTC,CSVKLATYNEQFF
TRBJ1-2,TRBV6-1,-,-,TGTGCCAGCAGGGCAGGGCCCCGAATTAACTATGGCTACACCTTC,CASRAGPRINYGYTF
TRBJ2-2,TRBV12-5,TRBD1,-,TGTGCTAGTGGTTTGGGACAGGGGGCCATTGGCGGGGAGCTGTTTTTT,CASGLGQGAIGGELFF
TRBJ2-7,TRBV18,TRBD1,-,TGTGCCAGCTCACCAGGACAGGGGGTTATCTACGAGCAGTACTTC,CASSPGQGVIYEQYF
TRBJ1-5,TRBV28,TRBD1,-,TGTGCCAGCAGCGTACAGGGGCTGGAACCCCAGCATTTT,CASSVQGLEPQHF
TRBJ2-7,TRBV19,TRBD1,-,TGTGCCAGTAGTAAGGACAGGAGAGCCTACGAGCAGTACTTC,CASSKDRRAYEQYF
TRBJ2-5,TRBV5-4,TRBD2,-,TGTGCCAGCAGGCGCGGGGGGGATGGAGAGACCCAGTACTTC,CASRRGGDGETQYF
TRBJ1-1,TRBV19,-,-,TGTGCCAGTAGCCAAGGGGGTAGTGACACTGAAGCTTTCTTT,CASSQGGSDTEAFF
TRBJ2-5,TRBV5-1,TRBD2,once,TGCGCCAGCAGCATAGGACTAGGCGGTGAGACCCAGTACTTC,CASSIGLGGETQYF
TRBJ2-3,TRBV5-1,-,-,TGCGCCAGCAGCGCGAGACTAGCCGGGGGCGTGGATACGCAGTATTTT,CASSARLAGGVDTQYF
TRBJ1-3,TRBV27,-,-,TGTGCCAGCAGTTTATCTTGGTCGGTCTCTGGAAACACCATATATTTT,CASSLSWSVSGNTIYF
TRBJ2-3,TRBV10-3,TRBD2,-,TGTGCCATCCGACTAGCGGGATACACAGATACGCAGTATTTT,CAIRLAGYTDTQYF
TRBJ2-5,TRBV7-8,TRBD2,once,TGTGCCAGCAGCCCGACTAGCGGGAGGCTCCAAGAGACCCAGTACTTC,CASSPTSGRLQETQYF
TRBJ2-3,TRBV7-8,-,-,TGTGCCAGCAGCTTAGACTCCTTAACAGATACGCAGTATTTT,CASSLDSLTDTQYF
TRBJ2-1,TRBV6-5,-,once,TGTGCCAGCATGGGGTCTCAGGGCGCCTACAATGAGCAGTTCTTC,CASMGSQGAYNEQFF
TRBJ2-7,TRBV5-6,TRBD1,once,TGTGCCAGCAGCTCGGGACAGGGGGCGCCCGTGTACTACGAGCAGTACTTC,CASSSGQGAPVYYEQYF
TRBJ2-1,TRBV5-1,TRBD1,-,TGCGCCAGCAGCTTGAGTCTGGGGACAGGGTTGTCCTACAATGAGCAGTTCTTC,CASSLSLGTGLSYNEQFF
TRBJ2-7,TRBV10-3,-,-,TGTGCCATCAGTGATAGACACCTCTACGAGCAGTACTTC,CAISDRHLYEQYF